The 13 T cell receptor beta chains listed next were all sequenced from one sample in a study of T cell repertoires in cytomegalovirus infection. Antigens for these TCRs are unknown. Each CDR3 protein is one row after TCRdb ran MiXCR on the reads. The repertoire consists of roughly 500,000 distinct CDR3 sequences, with under 45% occurring once and the leading ten covering roughly two fifths. Sequenced material: cultured PBMCs, taken from culture after CMV antigen stimulation. Receptors were obtained from a human donor in good health (CMV status not recorded). Some clones in this sample may be carry-over from other donors' samples.

The V gene is TRBV19, the J gene TRBJ1-4; 8 positions agree with TRBD1. This CDR3 comprises 14 residues. Unmatched junction bases numbered 9, after V lost 7 bases and J lost 8 bases. In germline, CDR1 is LNHDA, CDR2 SQIVND (reference sequence). The CDR3 DNA follows: TGTGCCAGTAACAAACAGGGGGGAGAAGAAAAACTGTTTTTT. Protein: CASNKQGGEEKLFF.

The chain is built from TRBV7-8 and TRBJ1-3; possibly TRBD1 for D (6 bases). Looked up from germline, CDR1 is SGHVS and CDR2 is FQNEAQ. The CDR3 runs 16 residues. V was shortened by 0 bases and J by 4 bases, with 13 bases between the two germline ends. CDR3 sequence: CASSLARAGAGNTIYF. CDR3 sequence (DNA): TGTGCCAGCAGCTTAGCGCGGGCAGGGGCAGGAAACACCATATATTTT.

In this sample, this clonotype turned up a few times. The rearrangement uses TRBV6-2 or TRBV6-3 and TRBJ2-7; D is unclear. The CDR3 sequence is 15 residues long. CDR1 and CDR2 from the germline V gene are MNHEY and SVGEGT. The V and J ends lost 5 bases and 1 base respectively, with 15 bases between them. The CDR3 DNA is TGTGCCAGCAGTCCCCGCCGGGTTCTATCCTACGAGCAGTACTTC. Translation: CASSPRRVLSYEQYF.

The chain combines TRBV10-3 with TRBJ2-1, with 14 bases matching TRBD2. The CDR3 totals 16 residues. J was trimmed by 2 bases and V by 6 bases; bases with no gene match: 3. Germline CDR1 is ENHRY and CDR2 is SYGVKD. For the CDR3, the DNA is TGTGCCATCAGCTTGGGACTAGCGGGAGCCTACAATGAGCAGTTCTTC. It is translated as CAISLGLAGAYNEQFF.

V gene TRBV7-3 combines with J gene TRBJ2-7; D is perhaps TRBD1 or TRBD2 (6 bases each). Trimming stripped 4 bases from V and 7 bases from J, with 17 bases between. The CDR3 contains 14 residues. Germline loops: CDR1 SGHTA, CDR2 FQGTGA. Here the CDR3 reads CASSSAGPGEEQYF. The CDR3 DNA reads as TGTGCCAGCAGCTCCGCGGGGCCAGGGGAAGAGCAGTACTTC.

The chain uses TRBV12-3 or TRBV12-4 and TRBJ2-5, with 7 bases fitting TRBD1. The ends lost 6 bases at V and 4 bases at J; junction bases unmatched: 5. There are 13 residues in the CDR3. DNA for the CDR3: TGTGCCAGCAGACCCTACAGGGGAGAGACCCAGTACTTC. Its protein product is CASRPYRGETQYF.

There are many counts of this clonotype. The V call is TRBV7-2, the J call TRBJ2-7; TRBD1 might be the D (6 bases). The length of the CDR3 is 15 residues. Germline CDR1 is SGHTA and CDR2 is FQGNSA. Trimming removed 5 bases at V and 7 bases at J, with 21 bases between. CDR3 region: CASSEGVRILGEQYF. The DNA for the CDR3 is TGTGCCAGCAGCGAGGGGGTCAGGATCTTGGGAGAGCAGTACTTC.

This clonotype has only a few counts. The gene calls are TRBV7-6 and TRBJ2-3; D is unresolved. CDR1 and CDR2 (germline): SGHVS, FNYEAQ. There are 15 residues in the CDR3. Trimming stripped 7 bases from V and 0 bases from J, with 14 bases between. This CDR3 reads CASIRRLSSTDTQYF. CDR3 DNA: TGTGCCAGCATTCGGCGGCTTAGCAGCACAGATACGCAGTATTTT.

This chain joins TRBV27 and TRBJ2-2, with D unclear. The CDR3 has 16 residues. The germline V gene encodes CDR1 MNHEY and CDR2 SMNVEV (reference sequence). V lost 3 bases and J lost 2, with 13 bases in between. This chain's CDR3 is CASSFQPSYNTGELFF. The DNA of the CDR3 is TGTGCCAGCAGTTTCCAACCAAGCTACAACACCGGGGAGCTGTTTTTT.

V usage is TRBV2 and J usage is TRBJ2-3, with 8 bases fitting TRBD2. The length of the CDR3 is 17 residues. With V trimmed by 6 bases and J by 5 bases, 16 bases remained unmatched. Germline values: CDR1 SNHLY, CDR2 FYNNEI. The CDR3 here is CASRSTVKPGLVDTQYF. DNA for the CDR3: TGTGCCAGCAGGTCCACTGTAAAACCGGGACTAGTAGATACGCAGTATTTT.

This chain links TRBV4-3 with TRBJ2-3; a possible D gene is TRBD2 (5 bases). In germline, CDR1 is LGHNA, CDR2 YSLEER. The V gene lost 1 base and the J gene lost 5 bases, with 10 bases spanning the gap. This CDR3 spans 14 amino acids. CDR3 region: CASSQAAGGDTQYF. CDR3 DNA sequence: TGCGCCAGCAGCCAAGCGGCGGGTGGAGATACGCAGTATTTT.

The V and J genes are TRBV12-3 or TRBV12-4 and TRBJ2-1; 10 bases agree with TRBD2. The trim removed 6 bases at V and 10 bases at J, leaving 15 bases unmatched. The CDR3 consists of 16 residues. The CDR3 DNA reads as TGTGCCAGCAGCAATCCGGGACTAGCGATTGTGGAAGAGCAGTTCTTC. It codes for CASSNPGLAIVEEQFF.

V is TRBV6-6 and J is TRBJ2-7; 8 bases match TRBD2. CDR1 and CDR2 from the germline V gene are MNHNY and SVGAGI (reference sequence). This CDR3 has 16 residues. The J segment lost 5 bases and the V segment lost 0 bases, leaving 9 bases of the junction unmatched. CDR3 nucleotides: TGTGCCAGCAGTTACTCGTCCAGCGGGAGCGTCGACGAGCAGTACTTC. Translated, it gives CASSYSSSGSVDEQYF.